Listed below are T cell receptor beta chains from one sample, sequenced in a study of blood T cell repertoires in COVID-19. Assay used: immunoSEQ multiplex PCR; TCRdb lists only in-frame clones, some missing. The data show some 120,000 clones, nearly 90% seen once. The material sequenced was peripheral blood. The receptors were gathered from a woman at least 80 years old with acute or convalescent COVID-19. The CDR3 runs from the conserved cysteine through the conserved F or W. D genes are given only for firm matches. Where a row states a size, it is once, few, many or the class of an expanded clone; other rows omit it.

abundance: once; v_gene: TRBV28; len: 14; j_gene: TRBJ1-1; d_gene: NA; CDR3aa: CASSSGGRSTEAFF; CDR3nt: TGTGCCAGCAGTTCGGGGGGGAGGAGCACTGAAGCTTTCTTT
abundance: NA; v_gene: TRBV29-1; len: 13; j_gene: TRBJ1-2; d_gene: NA; CDR3aa: CSVTKQEDYGYTF; CDR3nt: TGCAGCGTGACAAAACAGGAAGACTATGGCTACACCTTC
abundance: NA; v_gene: TRBV5-5; len: 13; j_gene: TRBJ1-2; d_gene: TRBD1; CDR3aa: CASSTGTGDGYTF; CDR3nt: TGTGCCAGCAGTACCGGGACAGGGGACGGCTACACCTTC
abundance: NA; v_gene: TRBV12-5; len: 15; j_gene: TRBJ1-6; d_gene: NA; CDR3aa: CASGFLRDSVSPLHF; CDR3nt: TGTGCTAGTGGTTTCCTCAGGGACTCGGTTTCACCCCTCCACTTT
abundance: NA; v_gene: TRBV3-1/TRBV3-2; len: 12; j_gene: TRBJ2-3; d_gene: NA; CDR3aa: CASSQVSDTQYF; CDR3nt: TGTGCCAGCAGCCAAGTCTCAGATACGCAGTATTTT
abundance: NA; v_gene: TRBV3-1/TRBV3-2; len: 13; j_gene: TRBJ1-1; d_gene: TRBD1; CDR3aa: CASSRLRGHEAFF; CDR3nt: TGTGCCAGCAGCCGTCTGAGGGGGCATGAAGCTTTCTTT
abundance: NA; v_gene: TRBV5-4; len: 15; j_gene: TRBJ1-1; d_gene: TRBD1; CDR3aa: CASTDRAASLDEAFF; CDR3nt: TGTGCCAGCACAGACAGGGCGGCCTCCCTAGATGAAGCTTTCTTT
abundance: NA; v_gene: TRBV11-3; len: 18; j_gene: TRBJ2-1; d_gene: NA; CDR3aa: CASSSPLTGHTGYNEQFF; CDR3nt: TGTGCCAGCAGCTCGCCTCTGACAGGCCATACAGGATACAATGAGCAGTTCTTC
abundance: NA; v_gene: TRBV5-6; len: 13; j_gene: TRBJ1-4; d_gene: NA; CDR3aa: CASSTWDSDKLFF; CDR3nt: TGTGCCAGCAGCACATGGGACTCGGATAAACTGTTTTTT
abundance: NA; v_gene: TRBV2; len: 16; j_gene: TRBJ1-5; d_gene: TRBD1; CDR3aa: CASTPVQGASNQPQHF; CDR3nt: TGTGCCAGCACCCCTGTTCAGGGGGCTAGCAATCAGCCCCAGCATTTT
abundance: NA; v_gene: TRBV28; len: 14; j_gene: TRBJ1-2; d_gene: NA; CDR3aa: CASSFNRLVYGYTF; CDR3nt: TGTGCCAGCAGTTTTAACAGGTTGGTCTATGGCTACACCTTC
abundance: NA; v_gene: TRBV28; len: 15; j_gene: TRBJ1-2; d_gene: NA; CDR3aa: CASSYASGQIYGYTF; CDR3nt: TGTGCCAGCAGTTACGCCTCCGGACAGATCTATGGCTACACCTTC
abundance: NA; v_gene: TRBV5-1; len: 17; j_gene: TRBJ2-6; d_gene: NA; CDR3aa: CASSLERVGSGANVLTF; CDR3nt: TGCGCCAGCAGCCTGGAGAGGGTAGGATCCGGGGCCAACGTCCTGACTTTC